This T cell receptor (beta chain) was captured in a study of early T cells in non-severe SARS-CoV-2 infection. Researchers tagged individual cDNA molecules with unique molecular identifiers. MiXCR, run by TCRdb on the 5' RACE reads, gives a single entry per CDR3 protein. The sample yields around 59,000 distinct CDR3 sequences, 8% to 9% seen once. This clonotype was picked up many times. The CDR3 sequence is 15 residues long. Germline lookup yields CDR1 MNHEY and CDR2 SVGEGT. V lost 6 bases, J lost 1 base, and 9 bases stayed unmatched. The chain is built from TRBV6-2 or TRBV6-3 and TRBJ2-7; 7 nucleotides agree with TRBD1. Sequenced input: whole blood. The clonotype comes from an adult who was a healthcare worker with PCR-confirmed SARS-CoV-2 infection or an uninfected control (not recorded which). Here the CDR3 reads CASRDGQAPSYEQYF. CDR3 in DNA: TGTGCCAGCAGAGATGGACAGGCTCCTTCCTACGAGCAGTACTTC.